A single sample is the source of the 4 T cell receptor beta chains below, sequenced in a study of cytomegalovirus exposure and HLA in healthy donors. PCR employed 60 Vbeta and 13 Jbeta primers. Clones were sequenced by immunoSEQ multiplex PCR, and TCRdb holds only the in-frame ones, with some missing. This sample has 200,000 or so clones; 75% to 85% occur once, and the top ten carry more than 1.3%. What was sequenced was PBMCs. The receptor set was obtained from a girl under 18 in good health and CMV-seronegative.

The chain joins TRBV7-2 to TRBJ1-2; the D gene is possibly TRBD1 (5 bases). V was shortened by 2 bases and J by 8 bases, with 9 bases between the two germline ends. CDR1 and CDR2 from the germline V gene are SGHTA and FQGNSA. The CDR3 runs 12 residues. The CDR3 DNA is TGTGCCAGCAGCTTAAGCAGGGTCGGCTACACCTTC. This translates into CASSLSRVGYTF.

This sequence joins TRBV5-1 and TRBJ1-1, with unresolved D. This CDR3 is 16 amino acids long. Trimming removed 0 bases from V and 1 base from J, with 13 bases in between. Germline V CDR1 and CDR2: SGHRS, YFSETQ. CDR3 protein: CASSLAWPAGNTEAFF. In nucleotides, the CDR3 is TGCGCCAGCAGCTTGGCTTGGCCCGCAGGGAACACTGAAGCTTTCTTT.

The gene calls are TRBV4-1 and TRBJ2-5, with 9 bases matching TRBD1. This CDR3 is built from 18 residues. The germline V gene has CDR1 MGHRA and CDR2 YSYEKL. Trimming removed 4 bases from V and 3 bases from J; junction bases left unmatched: 15. The CDR3 sequence: CASSPLKTGQGFKETQYF. DNA of the CDR3: TGCGCCAGCAGCCCCTTGAAAACGGGACAGGGCTTCAAAGAGACCCAGTACTTC.

V usage is TRBV30 and J usage is TRBJ2-1, with D hard to call. Trimming took 0 bases from V and 9 from J, leaving 6 bases between them. The CDR3 runs 11 residues. CDR1 GTSNPN and CDR2 SVGIG come from the germline V gene (reference sequence). DNA for the CDR3: TGTGCCTGGAGTGTAGAGGTTGAGCAGTTCTTC. This encodes CAWSVEVEQFF. Filled out from reference TRBV30 and TRBJ2-1, the complete variable domain reads SQTIHQWPATLVQPVGSPLSLECTVEGTSNPNLYWYRQAAGRGLQLLFYSVGIGQISSEVPQNLSASRPQDRQFILSSKKLLLSDSGFYLCAWSVEVEQFFGPGTRLTVL.